Here is one TCR beta chain with its context. Its antigen remains unknown. The table came from immunoSEQ multiplex PCR; TCRdb's copy has only in-frame clones and leaves some out. This table holds 45,000 to 60,000 clones, roughly 90% found once. Time point given: week 11, during vaccination. Every single dose of the vaccine, 300 ug of mutant IDH1 20-mer peptide, came with topical imiquimod. The data were obtained in a study of a mutant IDH1 vaccine in newly diagnosed glioma. At the level of the study: The sex distribution of treated patients was around 60% male and roughly 38% female, with a mean age of around 40 years. It was radiotherapy, temozolomide, or both that patients received previously, with most receiving both.

General study findings and limits: Of all patients, around 94% showed vaccine-induced immune responses.

The CDR3 contains 16 residues. Germline CDR1 and CDR2: LGHNA and YSLEER. The V gene lost 3 bases and the J gene lost 2 bases, with 17 bases spanning the gap. This chain joins TRBV4-3 and TRBJ2-7, with D hard to call. Sequencing used PBMCs, obtained from a glioma patient whose treatment included an IDH1 peptide vaccine. The origin of this receptor is a man aged 45-60 years with glioma. As DNA, the CDR3 is TGCGCCAGCAGCCAGGGGTCCGGTTGGGGAACCTACGAGCAGTACTTC. This codes for CASSQGSGWGTYEQYF.